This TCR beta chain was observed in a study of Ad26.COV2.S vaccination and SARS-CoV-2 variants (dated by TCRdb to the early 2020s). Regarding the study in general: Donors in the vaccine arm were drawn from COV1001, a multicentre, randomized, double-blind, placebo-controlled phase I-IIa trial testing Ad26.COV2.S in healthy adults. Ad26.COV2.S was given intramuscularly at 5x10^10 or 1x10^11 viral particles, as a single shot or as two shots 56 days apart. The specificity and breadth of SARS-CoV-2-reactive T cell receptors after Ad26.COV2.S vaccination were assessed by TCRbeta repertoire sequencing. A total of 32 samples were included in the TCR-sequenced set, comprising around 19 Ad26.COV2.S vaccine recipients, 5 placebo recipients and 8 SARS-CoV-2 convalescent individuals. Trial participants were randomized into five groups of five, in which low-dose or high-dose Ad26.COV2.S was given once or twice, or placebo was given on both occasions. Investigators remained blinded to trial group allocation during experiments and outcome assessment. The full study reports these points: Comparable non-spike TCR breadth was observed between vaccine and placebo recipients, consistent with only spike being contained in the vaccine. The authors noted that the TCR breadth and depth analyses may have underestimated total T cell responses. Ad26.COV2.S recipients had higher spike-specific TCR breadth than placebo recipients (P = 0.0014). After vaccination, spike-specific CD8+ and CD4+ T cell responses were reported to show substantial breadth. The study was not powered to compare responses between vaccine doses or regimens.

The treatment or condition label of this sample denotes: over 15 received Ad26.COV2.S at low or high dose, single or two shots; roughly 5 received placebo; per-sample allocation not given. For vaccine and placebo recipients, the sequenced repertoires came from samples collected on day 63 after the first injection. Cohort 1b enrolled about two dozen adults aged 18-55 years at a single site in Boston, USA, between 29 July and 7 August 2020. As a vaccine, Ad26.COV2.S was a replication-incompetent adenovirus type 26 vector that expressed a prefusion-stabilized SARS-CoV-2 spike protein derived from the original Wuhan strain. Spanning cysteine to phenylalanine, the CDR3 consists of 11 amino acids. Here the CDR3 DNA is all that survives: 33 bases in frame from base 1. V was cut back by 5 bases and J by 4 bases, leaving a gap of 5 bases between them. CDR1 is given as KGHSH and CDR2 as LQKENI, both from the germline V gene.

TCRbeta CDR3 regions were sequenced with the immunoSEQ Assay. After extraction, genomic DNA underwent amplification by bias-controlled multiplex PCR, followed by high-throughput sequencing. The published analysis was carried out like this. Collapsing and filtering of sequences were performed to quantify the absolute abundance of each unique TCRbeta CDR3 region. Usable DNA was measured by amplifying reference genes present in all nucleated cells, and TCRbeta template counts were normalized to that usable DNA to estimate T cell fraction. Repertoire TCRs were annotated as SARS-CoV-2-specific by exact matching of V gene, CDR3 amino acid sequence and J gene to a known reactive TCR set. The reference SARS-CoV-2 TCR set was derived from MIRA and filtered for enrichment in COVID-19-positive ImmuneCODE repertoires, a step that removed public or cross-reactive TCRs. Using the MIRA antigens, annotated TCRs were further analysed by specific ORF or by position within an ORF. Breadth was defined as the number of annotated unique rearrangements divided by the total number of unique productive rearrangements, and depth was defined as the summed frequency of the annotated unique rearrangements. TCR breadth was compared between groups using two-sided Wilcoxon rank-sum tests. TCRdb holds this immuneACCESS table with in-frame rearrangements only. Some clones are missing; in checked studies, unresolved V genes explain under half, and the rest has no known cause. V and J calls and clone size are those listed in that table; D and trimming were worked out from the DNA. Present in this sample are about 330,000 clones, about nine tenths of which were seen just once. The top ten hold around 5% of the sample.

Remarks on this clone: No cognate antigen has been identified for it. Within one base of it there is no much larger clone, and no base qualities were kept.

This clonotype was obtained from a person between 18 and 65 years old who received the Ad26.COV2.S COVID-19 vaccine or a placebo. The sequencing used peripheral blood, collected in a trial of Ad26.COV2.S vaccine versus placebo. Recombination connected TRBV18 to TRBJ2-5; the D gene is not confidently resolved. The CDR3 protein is CASSDGETQYF. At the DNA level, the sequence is TGTGCCAGCTCAGATGGAGAGACCCAGTACTTC. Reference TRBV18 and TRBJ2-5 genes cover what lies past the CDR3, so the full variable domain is NAGVMQNPRHLVRRRGQEARLRCSPMKGHSHVYWYRQLPEEGLKFMVYLQKENIIDESGMPKERFSAEFPKEGPSILRIQQVVRGDSAAYFCASSDGETQYFGPGTRLLVL.